One T cell receptor beta chain is described in this entry. The antigen is not known. A single base separates this from a much larger clone, so it may be a read error. Here the CDR3 omits its conserved ending phenylalanine or tryptophan, so a read error is the likely source. The sample originates from a study of early T cells in non-severe SARS-CoV-2 infection. Study at large: Chains stayed unpaired after sequencing of bulk RNA from unsorted whole blood. Study results and caveats: VDJdb matching skewed toward anti-spike CD8 responses, missing private and CD4 specificities.

V was shortened by 3 bases and J by 4 bases, with 16 bases between the two germline ends. There are 15 residues in the CDR3. The germline V gene has CDR1 SGDLS and CDR2 YYNGEE. Unique molecular identifiers tagged individual cDNA molecules. A single record per CDR3 protein comes from TCRdb applying MiXCR to the 5' RACE reads. The data show about 28,000 distinct CDR3 sequences, 5.7% seen once. Sequenced: whole blood. The V call is TRBV9, the J call TRBJ1-1, with D uncertain. The receptor's source is an adult who was a healthcare worker with PCR-confirmed SARS-CoV-2 infection or an uninfected control (not recorded which). CDR3 nucleotide sequence: TGTGCCAGCAGCGCCGGTACAGATGGACGCACTGAAGCTTTCCTT. This encodes CASSAGTDGRTEAFL.